This T cell receptor (beta chain) was retrieved from a study of T-cell memory formation after mild COVID-19. Study-wide results and limits: Clones which contracted sat mainly in CM and EM if CD4+, and in EMRA if CD8+. Pre-infection memory already had some responding clones, implying cross-reactive memory joined. Unconfirmed was the SARS-CoV-2 specificity of second-wave clones that peaked on day 37.

On this clonotype: Its antigen is unidentified.

Germline trimming cut 4 bases from V and 3 bases from J; bases unmatched to any gene: 7. CDR1 is LNHNV and CDR2 is YYDKDF in the germline V gene (reference sequence). The CDR3 loop spans 15 amino acids. Using its own MiXCR run on the 5' RACE reads, TCRdb lists one record per CDR3 protein. Of about 180,000 distinct CDR3 sequences listed, 16% are singletons. This TCR was sampled from an adult woman who had mild COVID-19 (a few samples of this study predate the infection). Cell type and time point are not known. V is TRBV15 and J is TRBJ2-7; 9 bases are a match to TRBD2. The sequenced sample consisted of PBMCs or a T cell subset sorted from them (not recorded which). The CDR3 loop reads CATSILAGGRYEQYF. The CDR3 nucleotides read TGTGCCACCAGCATACTTGCGGGGGGGCGCTACGAGCAGTACTTC.